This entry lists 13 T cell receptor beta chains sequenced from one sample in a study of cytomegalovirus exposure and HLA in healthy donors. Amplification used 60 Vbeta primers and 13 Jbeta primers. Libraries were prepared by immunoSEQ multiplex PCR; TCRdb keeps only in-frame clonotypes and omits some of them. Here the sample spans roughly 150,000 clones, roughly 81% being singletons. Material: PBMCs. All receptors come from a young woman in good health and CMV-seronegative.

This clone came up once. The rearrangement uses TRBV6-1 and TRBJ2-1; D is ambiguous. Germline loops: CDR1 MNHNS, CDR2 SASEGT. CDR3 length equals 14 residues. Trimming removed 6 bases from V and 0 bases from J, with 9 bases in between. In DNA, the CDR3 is TGTGCCAGCAGGGGCGCAGGCTCCTACAATGAGCAGTTCTTC. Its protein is CASRGAGSYNEQFF.

The CDR3 DNA follows: TGTGCCAGCAGCTTGGTACGGGGCGGGAGCCGCTCAGATACGCAGTATTTT. It yields the protein CASSLVRGGSRSDTQYF. V gene TRBV5-4 combines with J gene TRBJ2-3; 7 bases match TRBD2. CDR1 SGHNT and CDR2 YYREEE come from the germline V gene (reference sequence). Trimming at V came to 0 bases and at J to 4 bases, leaving 11 bases not matched to a gene. The CDR3 is 17 residues long.

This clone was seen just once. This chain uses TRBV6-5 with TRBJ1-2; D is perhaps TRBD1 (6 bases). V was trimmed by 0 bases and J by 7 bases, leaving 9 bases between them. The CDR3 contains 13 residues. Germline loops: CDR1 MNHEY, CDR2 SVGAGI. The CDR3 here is CASSYSAGVGYTF. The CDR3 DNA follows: TGTGCCAGCAGTTACTCAGCAGGGGTTGGCTACACCTTC.

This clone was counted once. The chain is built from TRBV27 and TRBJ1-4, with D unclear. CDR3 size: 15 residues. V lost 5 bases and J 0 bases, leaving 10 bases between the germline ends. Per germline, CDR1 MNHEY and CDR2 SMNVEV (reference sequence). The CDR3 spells CASSVRLATNEKLFF. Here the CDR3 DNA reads TGTGCCAGCAGTGTCAGGCTCGCAACTAATGAAAAACTGTTTTTT.

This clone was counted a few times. The CDR3 DNA is TGTGCCAGTAGTATAACGGGGGATCAGCCCCAGCATTTT. Protein: CASSITGDQPQHF. The chain has TRBV19 and TRBJ1-5, with D perhaps matching TRBD1 (5 bases). CDR3 size: 13 residues. CDR1 and CDR2 from the germline V gene are LNHDA and SQIVND (reference sequence). Trimming pared 2 bases from V and 5 bases from J, leaving 7 bases between.

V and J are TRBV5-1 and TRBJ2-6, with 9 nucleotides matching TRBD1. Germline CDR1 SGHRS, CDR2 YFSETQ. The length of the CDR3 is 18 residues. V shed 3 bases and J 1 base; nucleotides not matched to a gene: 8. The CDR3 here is CASSSGQGYRSGANVLTF. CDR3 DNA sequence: TGCGCCAGCAGCTCTGGACAGGGGTACAGGTCTGGGGCCAACGTCCTGACTTTC.

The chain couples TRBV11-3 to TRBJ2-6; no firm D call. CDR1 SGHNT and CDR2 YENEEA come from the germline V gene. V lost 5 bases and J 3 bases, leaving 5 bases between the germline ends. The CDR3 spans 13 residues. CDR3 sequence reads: CASSPFGANVLTF. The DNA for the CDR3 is TGTGCCAGCAGCCCCTTTGGGGCCAACGTCCTGACTTTC.

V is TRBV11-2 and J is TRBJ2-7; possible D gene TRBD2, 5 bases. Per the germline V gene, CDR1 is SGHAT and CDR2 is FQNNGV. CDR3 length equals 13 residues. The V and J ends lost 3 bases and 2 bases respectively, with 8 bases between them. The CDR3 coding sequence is TGTGCCAGCAGCTTGAGGGAAACCTACGAGCAGTACTTC. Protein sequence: CASSLRETYEQYF. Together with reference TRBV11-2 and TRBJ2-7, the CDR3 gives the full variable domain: EAGVAQSPRYKIIEKRQSVAFWCNPISGHATLYWYQQILGQGPKLLIQFQNNGVVDDSQLPKDRFSAERLKGVDSTLKIQPAKLEDSAVYLCASSLRETYEQYFGPGTRLTVT.

CDR3 protein: CASSYSDRVDEQYF. For the CDR3, the DNA is TGTGCCAGCAGTTACTCAGACAGGGTCGACGAGCAGTACTTC. The chain links TRBV6-5 to TRBJ2-7, with 7 bases fitting TRBD1. Trimming removed 0 bases from V and 5 bases from J; junction bases left unmatched: 4. The germline V gene has CDR1 MNHEY and CDR2 SVGAGI. This CDR3 spans 14 amino acids.

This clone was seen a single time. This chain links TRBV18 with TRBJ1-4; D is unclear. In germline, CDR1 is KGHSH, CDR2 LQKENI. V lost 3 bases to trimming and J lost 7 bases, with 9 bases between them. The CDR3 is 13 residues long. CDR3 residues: CASSPTFGEKLFF. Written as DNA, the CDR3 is TGTGCCAGCTCACCCACTTTCGGTGAAAAACTGTTTTTT.

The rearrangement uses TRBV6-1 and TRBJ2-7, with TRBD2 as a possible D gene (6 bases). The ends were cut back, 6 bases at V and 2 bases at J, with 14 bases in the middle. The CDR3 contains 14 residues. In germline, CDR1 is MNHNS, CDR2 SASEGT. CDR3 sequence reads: CASRPGGETYEQYF. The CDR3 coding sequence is TGTGCCAGCAGGCCCGGAGGGGAGACCTACGAGCAGTACTTC.

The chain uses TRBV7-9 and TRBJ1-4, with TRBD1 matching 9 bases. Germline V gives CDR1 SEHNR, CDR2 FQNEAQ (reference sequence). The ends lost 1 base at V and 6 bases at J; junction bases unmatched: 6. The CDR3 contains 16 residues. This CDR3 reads CASSLVTGGWDEKLFF. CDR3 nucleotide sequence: TGTGCCAGCAGCTTAGTCACAGGGGGCTGGGATGAAAAACTGTTTTTT.

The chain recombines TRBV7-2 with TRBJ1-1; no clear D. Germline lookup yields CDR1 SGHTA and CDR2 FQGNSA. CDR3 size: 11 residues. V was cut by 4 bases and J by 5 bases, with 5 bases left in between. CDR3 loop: CASSSYTEAFF. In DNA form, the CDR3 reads TGTGCCAGCAGCTCGTATACTGAAGCTTTCTTT.